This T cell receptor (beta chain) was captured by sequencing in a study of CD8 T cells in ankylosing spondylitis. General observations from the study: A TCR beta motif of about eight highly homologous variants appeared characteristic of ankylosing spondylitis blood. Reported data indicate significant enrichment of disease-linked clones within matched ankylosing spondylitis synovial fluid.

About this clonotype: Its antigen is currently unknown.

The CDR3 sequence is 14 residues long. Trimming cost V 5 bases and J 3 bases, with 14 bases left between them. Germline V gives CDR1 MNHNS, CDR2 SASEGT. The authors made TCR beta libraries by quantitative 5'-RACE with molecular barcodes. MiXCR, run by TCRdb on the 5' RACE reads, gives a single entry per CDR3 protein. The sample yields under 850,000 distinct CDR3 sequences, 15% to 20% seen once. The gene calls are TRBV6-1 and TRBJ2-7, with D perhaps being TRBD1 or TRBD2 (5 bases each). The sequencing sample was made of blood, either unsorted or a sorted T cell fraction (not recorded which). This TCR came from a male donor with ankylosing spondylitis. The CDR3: CASSKGTASYEQYF. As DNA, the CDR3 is TGTGCCAGCAGTAAAGGGACCGCCAGCTACGAGCAGTACTTC.